This T cell receptor (beta chain) was sequenced for a study of cytomegalovirus exposure and HLA in healthy donors. This clone was observed a handful of times. Antigen specificity is unknown. Regarding the study as a whole: Being productive about 87% or about 30% of the time was typical of most TCR beta V segments in an earlier analysis. Some V segments, TRBV6-2 and TRBV6-3 among them, were indistinguishable and were therefore excluded. CMV serostatus was the only immune exposure information that was available.

The germline V and J ends were trimmed by 6 bases and 2 bases, with 14 bases remaining between them. The CDR3 contains 15 residues. Germline V lookup: CDR1 SGHAT, CDR2 FQNNGV. The PCR had 60 Vbeta and 13 Jbeta primers. Measured with immunoSEQ multiplex PCR; TCRdb has only the in-frame clones, and not every one. The sample contains around 92,000 clones, 65% to 80% of which appear only once. Likely unrecorded immune exposures existed in these nominally healthy donors. The sequencing sample was made of PBMCs. The rearrangement uses TRBV11-2 and TRBJ1-5; D gene uncertain. The source of this sequence is a woman aged 70-85 years in good health and CMV-seropositive. The chain's CDR3 is CASSLDYGGNQPQHF. The CDR3 DNA reads TGTGCCAGCAGTCTTGACTATGGGGGCAATCAGCCCCAGCATTTT.